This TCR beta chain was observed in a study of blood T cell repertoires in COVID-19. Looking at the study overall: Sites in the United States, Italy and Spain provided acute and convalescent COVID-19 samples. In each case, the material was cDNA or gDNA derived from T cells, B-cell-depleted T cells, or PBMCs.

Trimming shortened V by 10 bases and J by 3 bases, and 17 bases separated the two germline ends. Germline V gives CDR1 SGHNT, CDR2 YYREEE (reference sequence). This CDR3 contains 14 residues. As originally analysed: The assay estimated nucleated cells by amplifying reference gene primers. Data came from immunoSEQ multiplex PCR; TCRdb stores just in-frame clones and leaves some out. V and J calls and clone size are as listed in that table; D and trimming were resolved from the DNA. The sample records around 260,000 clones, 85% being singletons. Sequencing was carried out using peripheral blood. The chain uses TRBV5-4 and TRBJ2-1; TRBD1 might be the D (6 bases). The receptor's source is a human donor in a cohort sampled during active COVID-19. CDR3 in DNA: TGTGCCCTAGGCCCTCAGGGGCGCTACAATGAGCAGTTCTTC. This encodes CALGPQGRYNEQFF.